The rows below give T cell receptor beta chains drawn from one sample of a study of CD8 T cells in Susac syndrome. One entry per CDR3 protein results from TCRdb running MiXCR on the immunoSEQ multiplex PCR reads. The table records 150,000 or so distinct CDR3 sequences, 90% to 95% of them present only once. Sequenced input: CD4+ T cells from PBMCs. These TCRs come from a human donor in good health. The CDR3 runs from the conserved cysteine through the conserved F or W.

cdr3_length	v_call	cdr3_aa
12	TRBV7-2	CASSNSGYEQYF
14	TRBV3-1	CASSQLRGVAEQYF
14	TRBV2	CGSRAGGSNQPQHF
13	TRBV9	CASSVAVTDTQYF
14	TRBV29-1	CSVVVYRDTDTQYF
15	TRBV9	CASSITGDGTDTQYF
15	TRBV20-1	CSAMTSGGANNEQFF
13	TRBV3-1	CASSQPLIETQYF
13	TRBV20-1	CSARDESTDTQYF
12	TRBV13	CASSLGGKTQYF
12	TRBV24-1	CATIGETDTQYF
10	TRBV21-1	CARKLGGYTF
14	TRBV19	CASSAYDRVSPLHF
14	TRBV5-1	CASAWQGGTDTQYF
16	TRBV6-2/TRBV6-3	CATTPRGSSMNTEAFF
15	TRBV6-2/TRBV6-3	CASSRRQGATGELFF
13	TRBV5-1	CASSEPGLNEQFF
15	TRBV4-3	CASSQGTQGTYEQYF
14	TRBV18	CASSPPSASYEQYF
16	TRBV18	CASSPPQRGRGETQYF
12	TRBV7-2	CASSLGWTEAFF
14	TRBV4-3	CASSPNRVAQPQHF
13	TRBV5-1	CASSHLKENEQYF
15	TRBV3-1	CASSQASGQSYGYTF
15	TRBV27	CASSSTEGTLSPLHF
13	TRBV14	CASSQVFPYEQYF
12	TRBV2	CASSSSWETQYF
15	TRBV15	CATSRPGGDTDTQYF
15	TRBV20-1	CSVLDWTGGDNEQFF
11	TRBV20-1	CSITPNTEAFF
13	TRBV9	CASNGGSQETQYF
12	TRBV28	CASSGASNEQYF
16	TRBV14	CASSPPTGRDTGELFF
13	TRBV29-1	CSVPGTSAGELFF
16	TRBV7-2	CASSTTPGQAAETQYF
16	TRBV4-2	CASSRQLAGDHNEQFF
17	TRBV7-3	CASSSTGGRGGTDTQYF
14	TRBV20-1	CSAFDRGWSSEQYF
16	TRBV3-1	CASSSTSGSSGNTIYF
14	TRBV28	CASSSRSIPDTQYF
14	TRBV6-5	CASIRDSSSRGYTF
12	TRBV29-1	CSVELRNYGYTF
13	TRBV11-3	CASSLKVNTEAFF
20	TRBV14	CASSQDWPPYPPDRHTEAFF
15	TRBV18	CASSPGQGVSQPQHF
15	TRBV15	CATSRPGGGSYEQYF
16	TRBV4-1	CASSQAQISGANVLTF
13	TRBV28	CASSFPASRTQYF
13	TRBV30	CAWSVGPGQGYTF
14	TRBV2	CASSEANLSNEQFF
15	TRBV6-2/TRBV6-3	CASSYSGSTSEGYTF
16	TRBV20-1	CSARDSDAGSGNTIYF
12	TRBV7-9	CASSLEGQKAFF
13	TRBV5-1	CASSYSSGYEQYF
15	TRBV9	CASSVDGSGANVLTF
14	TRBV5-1	CASSLSSSGDTQYF
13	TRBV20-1	CSARVRTPDTQYF
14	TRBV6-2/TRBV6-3	CASSYESVLDTQYF
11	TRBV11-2	CASSAIYEQYF
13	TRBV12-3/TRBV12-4	CASLGVTNTEAFF